This T cell receptor (beta chain) was identified during a study of cytomegalovirus exposure and HLA in healthy donors. Study context: In a previous analysis, around 120 million unique TCR beta sequences were found from approximately 180 million T cells.

Note on this clone: Its antigen remains unknown.

CDR3 size: 16 residues. Germline loops: CDR1 MNHEY, CDR2 SMNVEV (reference sequence). Trimming cost V 6 bases and J 2 bases; bases outside gene matches: 5. In the PCR, 60 Vbeta and 13 Jbeta primers were used. Authors' processing steps: Later reanalysis found roughly 80 million unique TCR beta chains, roughly 10 million of them shared. The repertoire was sequenced with immunoSEQ multiplex PCR; TCRdb's copy has only in-frame clones and lacks some. The DNA was the basis for D and trimming; V, J and clone size are from that table. The sample holds roughly 190,000 clones, roughly four fifths seen once. Notes on the study in general: Cytomegalovirus association was listed for approximately 160 TCR beta chains.

The V call is TRBV27, the J call TRBJ1-5; 12 bases align to TRBD1. The clonotype originates from a woman in her late teens or twenties in good health and CMV-seronegative. Sequencing was carried out using PBMCs. In DNA form, the CDR3 reads TGTGCCAGCAGGGGACAGGGGGCGGGGGGCAATCAGCCCCAGCATTTT. It specifies CASRGQGAGGNQPQHF.